This T cell receptor beta chain stems from a study of blood T cell repertoires in COVID-19. Using immunoSEQ multiplex PCR, the repertoire was profiled, and TCRdb retains in-frame clones only, with some absent. In the table there are around 470,000 clones, 90% of which are singletons. The germline CDR1 and CDR2 sequences are MNHEY and SVGAGI. Trimming cost V 6 bases and J 6 bases; bases outside gene matches: 8. The CDR3 consists of 14 residues. V usage is TRBV6-5 and J usage is TRBJ1-5, with TRBD1 matching over 7 bases. The sample taken for sequencing was PBMCs or T cells enriched from blood (not recorded which). The TCR comes from a man aged 18 to 29 who had recovered from COVID-19. CDR3 nucleotides: TGTGCCAGCAGCGACCAGGGACAGCTTCAGCCCCAGCATTTT. It is translated as CASSDQGQLQPQHF.